The clone carrying this TCR beta chain showed up just a few times. What it binds is unknown. This sample was included in a study of T-cell memory formation after mild COVID-19. Study-wide context: Clusters of TCRs were largely donor specific.

Study-wide results and caveats: CD4/CD8 balance characterized clones contracting day 15 to 85, and CD4+ skew characterized later expanders. Pre-infection memory carried some responding clones, suggesting that cross-reactive memory joined.

TCRdb used MiXCR to reprocess the 5' RACE reads, holding one entry per CDR3 protein. The sample includes some 45,000 distinct CDR3 sequences, 25% to 35% of them seen just once. The TCR sequence derives from a young man who had mild COVID-19 (a few samples of this study predate the infection). Cell type and time point are not known. Sequencing input: PBMCs or a T cell subset sorted from them (not recorded which).

The DNA for the CDR3 is TGCAGCGTGCTGGCTAGCGGGGGGGGTAGTCCAGATACGCAGTATTTT. Amino acid sequence: CSVLASGGGSPDTQYF. The rearrangement links TRBV29-1 to TRBJ2-3; 12 bases agree with TRBD2. Trimming at V came to 6 bases and at J to 4 bases, leaving 11 bases not matched to a gene. The CDR3 spans 16 residues. Germline values: CDR1 SQVTM, CDR2 ANQGSEA.